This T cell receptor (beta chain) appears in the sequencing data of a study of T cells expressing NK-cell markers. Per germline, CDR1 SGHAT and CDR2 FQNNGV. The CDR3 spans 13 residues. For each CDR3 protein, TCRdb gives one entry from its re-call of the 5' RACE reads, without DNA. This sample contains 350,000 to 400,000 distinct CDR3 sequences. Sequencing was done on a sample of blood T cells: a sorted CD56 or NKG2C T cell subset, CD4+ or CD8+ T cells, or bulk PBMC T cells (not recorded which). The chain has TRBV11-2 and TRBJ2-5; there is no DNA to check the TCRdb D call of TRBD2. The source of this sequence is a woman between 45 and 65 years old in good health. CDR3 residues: CASSLDRAETQYF.